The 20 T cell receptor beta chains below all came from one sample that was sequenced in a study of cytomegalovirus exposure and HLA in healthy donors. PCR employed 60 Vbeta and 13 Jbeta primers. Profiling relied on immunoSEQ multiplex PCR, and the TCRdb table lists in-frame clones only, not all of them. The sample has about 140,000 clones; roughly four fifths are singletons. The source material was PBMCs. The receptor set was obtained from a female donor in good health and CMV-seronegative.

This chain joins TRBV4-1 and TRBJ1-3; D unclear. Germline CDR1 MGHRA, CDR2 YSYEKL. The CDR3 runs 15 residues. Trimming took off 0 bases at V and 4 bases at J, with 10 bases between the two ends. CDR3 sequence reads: CASSQEVAGGNTIYF. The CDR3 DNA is TGCGCCAGCAGCCAAGAAGTGGCAGGAGGAAACACCATATATTTT.

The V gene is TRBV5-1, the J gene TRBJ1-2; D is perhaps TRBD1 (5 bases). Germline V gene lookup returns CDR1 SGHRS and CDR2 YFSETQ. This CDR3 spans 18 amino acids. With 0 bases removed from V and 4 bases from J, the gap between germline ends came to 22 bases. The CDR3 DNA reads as TGCGCCAGCAGCTTGGCCGCATCCCAGGGCGGGGTTGGCTATGGCTACACCTTC. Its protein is CASSLAASQGGVGYGYTF.

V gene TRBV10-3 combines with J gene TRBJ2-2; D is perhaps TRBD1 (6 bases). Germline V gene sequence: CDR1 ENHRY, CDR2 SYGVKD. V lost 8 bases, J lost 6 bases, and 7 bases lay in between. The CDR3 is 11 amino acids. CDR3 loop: CAIGGAGELFF. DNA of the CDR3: TGTGCCATCGGGGGCGCCGGGGAGCTGTTTTTT.

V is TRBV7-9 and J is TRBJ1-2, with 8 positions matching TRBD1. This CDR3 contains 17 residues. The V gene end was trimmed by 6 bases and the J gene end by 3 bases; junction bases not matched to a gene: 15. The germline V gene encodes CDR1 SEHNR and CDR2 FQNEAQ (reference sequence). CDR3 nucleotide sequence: TGTGCCAGCAGTTCGGGACAGGATTTTACGAGTTACTATGGCTACACCTTC. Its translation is CASSSGQDFTSYYGYTF.

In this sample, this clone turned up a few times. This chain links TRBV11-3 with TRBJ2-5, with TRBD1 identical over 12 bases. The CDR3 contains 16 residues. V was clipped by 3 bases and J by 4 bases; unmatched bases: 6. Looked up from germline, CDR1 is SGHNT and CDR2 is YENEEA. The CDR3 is CASSLGTGGSRETQYF. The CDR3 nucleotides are TGTGCCAGCAGCTTGGGGACAGGGGGCTCCCGAGAGACCCAGTACTTC.

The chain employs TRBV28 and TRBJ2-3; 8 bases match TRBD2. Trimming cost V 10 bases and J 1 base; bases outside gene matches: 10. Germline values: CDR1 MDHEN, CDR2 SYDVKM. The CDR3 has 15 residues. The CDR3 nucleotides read TGTGCCACTCTAAAGCGGGAGCGGGGCACAGATACGCAGTATTTT. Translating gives CATLKRERGTDTQYF. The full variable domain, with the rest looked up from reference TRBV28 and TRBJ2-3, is DVKVTQSSRYLVKRTGEKVFLECVQDMDHENMFWYRQDPGLGLRLIYFSYDVKMKEKGDIPEGYSVSREKKERFSLILESASTNQTSMYLCATLKRERGTDTQYFGPGTRLTVL.

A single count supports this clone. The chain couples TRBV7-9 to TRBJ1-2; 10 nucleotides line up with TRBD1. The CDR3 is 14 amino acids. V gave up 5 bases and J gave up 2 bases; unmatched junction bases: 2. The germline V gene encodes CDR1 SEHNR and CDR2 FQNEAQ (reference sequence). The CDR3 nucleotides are TGTGCCAGCAGCGAGGGACAGGGGAACTATGGCTACACCTTC. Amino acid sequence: CASSEGQGNYGYTF. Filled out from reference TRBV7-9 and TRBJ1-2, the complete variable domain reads DTGVSQNPRHKITKRGQNVTFRCDPISEHNRLYWYRQTLGQGPEFLTYFQNEAQLEKSRLLSDRFSAERPKGSFSTLEIQRTEQGDSAMYLCASSEGQGNYGYTFGSGTRLTVV.

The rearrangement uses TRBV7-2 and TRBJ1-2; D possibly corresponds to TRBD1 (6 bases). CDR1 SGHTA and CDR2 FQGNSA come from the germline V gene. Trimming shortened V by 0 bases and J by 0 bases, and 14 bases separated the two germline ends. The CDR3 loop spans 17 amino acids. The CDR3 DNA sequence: TGTGCCAGCAGCTTAGCGACCAGGGGCTATTCTAACTATGGCTACACCTTC. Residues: CASSLATRGYSNYGYTF.

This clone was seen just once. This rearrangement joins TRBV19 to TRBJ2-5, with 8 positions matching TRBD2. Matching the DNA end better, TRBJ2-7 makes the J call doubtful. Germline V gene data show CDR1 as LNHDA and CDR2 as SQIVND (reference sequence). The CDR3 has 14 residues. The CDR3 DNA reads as TGTGCCAGTAGTACGACATTCGGACTAGCCGAGCAGTACTTC. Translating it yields CASSTTFGLAEQYF.

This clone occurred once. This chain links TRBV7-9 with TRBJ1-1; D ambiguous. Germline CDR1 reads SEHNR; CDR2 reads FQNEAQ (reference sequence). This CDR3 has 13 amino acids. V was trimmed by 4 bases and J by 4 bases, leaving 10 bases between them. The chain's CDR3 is CASSSHAGTEAFF. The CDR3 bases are TGTGCCAGCAGCTCCCACGCGGGCACTGAAGCTTTCTTT.

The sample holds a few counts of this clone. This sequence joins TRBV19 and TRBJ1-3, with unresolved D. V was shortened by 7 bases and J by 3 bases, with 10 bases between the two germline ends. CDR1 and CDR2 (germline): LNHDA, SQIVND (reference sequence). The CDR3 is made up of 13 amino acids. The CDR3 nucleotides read TGTGCCAGTATGTGGCCGGGTGGAAACACCATATATTTT. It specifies CASMWPGGNTIYF.

CDR3: CATSRDRNREKLFF. The CDR3, as DNA: TGTGCCACCAGCAGAGATCGGAACAGGGAAAAACTGTTTTTT. This chain joins TRBV15 and TRBJ1-4; TRBD1 might be the D (5 bases). Germline V CDR1 and CDR2: LNHNV, YYDKDF (reference sequence). The CDR3 runs 14 residues. Trimming removed 0 bases from V and 8 bases from J, with 10 bases in between.

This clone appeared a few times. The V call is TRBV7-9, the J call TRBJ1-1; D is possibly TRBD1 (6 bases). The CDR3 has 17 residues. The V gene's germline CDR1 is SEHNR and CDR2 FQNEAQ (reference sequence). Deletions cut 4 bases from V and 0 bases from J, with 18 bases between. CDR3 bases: TGTGCCAGCAGCTCTCGTCAGGGGAAGGGCCTGAACACTGAAGCTTTCTTT. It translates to CASSSRQGKGLNTEAFF.

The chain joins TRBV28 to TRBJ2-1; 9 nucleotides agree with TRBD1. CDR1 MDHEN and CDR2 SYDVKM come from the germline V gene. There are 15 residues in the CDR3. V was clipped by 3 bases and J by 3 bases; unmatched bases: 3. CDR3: CASSLRGQGYNEQFF. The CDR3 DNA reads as TGTGCCAGCAGTTTGCGGGGACAGGGCTACAATGAGCAGTTCTTC. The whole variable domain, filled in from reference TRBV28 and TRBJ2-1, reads DVKVTQSSRYLVKRTGEKVFLECVQDMDHENMFWYRQDPGLGLRLIYFSYDVKMKEKGDIPEGYSVSREKKERFSLILESASTNQTSMYLCASSLRGQGYNEQFFGPGTRLTVL.

CDR3 nucleotide sequence: TGTGCCAGCAGGGGCAGGGTGAGCGGGGAGCTGTTTTTT. Protein: CASRGRVSGELFF. The gene calls are TRBV11-3 and TRBJ2-2, with D possibly matching TRBD1 (5 bases). CDR1 and CDR2 from the germline V gene are SGHNT and YENEEA. V lost 6 bases and J 7 bases, leaving 12 bases between the germline ends. The CDR3 spans 13 residues.

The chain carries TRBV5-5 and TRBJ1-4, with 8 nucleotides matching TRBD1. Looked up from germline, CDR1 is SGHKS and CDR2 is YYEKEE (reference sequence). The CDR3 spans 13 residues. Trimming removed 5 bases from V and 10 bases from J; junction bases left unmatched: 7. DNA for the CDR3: TGTGCCAGCAGACAGGGGGGTATGGGAAAACTGTTTTTT. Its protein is CASRQGGMGKLFF.

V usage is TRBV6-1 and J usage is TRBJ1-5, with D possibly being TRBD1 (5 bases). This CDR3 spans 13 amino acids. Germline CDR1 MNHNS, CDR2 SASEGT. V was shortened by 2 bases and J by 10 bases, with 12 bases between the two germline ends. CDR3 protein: CASSEFSQGPQHF. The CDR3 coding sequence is TGTGCCAGCAGTGAATTTTCGCAGGGTCCCCAGCATTTT.

This CDR3 is CASSIDYRRGNGYTF. The CDR3 nucleotides are TGTGCCAGTAGTATAGATTATCGGCGGGGGAATGGCTACACCTTC. The chain recombines TRBV19 with TRBJ1-2, with a possible D match to TRBD1 (5 bases). Germline values: CDR1 LNHDA, CDR2 SQIVND (reference sequence). V dropped 0 bases and J dropped 6 bases, with 14 bases sitting between them. This CDR3 has 15 residues.

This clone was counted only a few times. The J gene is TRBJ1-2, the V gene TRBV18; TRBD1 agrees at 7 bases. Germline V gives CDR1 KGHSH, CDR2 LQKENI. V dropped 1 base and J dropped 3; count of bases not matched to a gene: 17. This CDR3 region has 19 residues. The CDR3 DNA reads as TGTGCCAGCTCACCACTACCTTCCCGTGGAGGGGGCGCAGACTATGGCTACACCTTC. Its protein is CASSPLPSRGGGADYGYTF.

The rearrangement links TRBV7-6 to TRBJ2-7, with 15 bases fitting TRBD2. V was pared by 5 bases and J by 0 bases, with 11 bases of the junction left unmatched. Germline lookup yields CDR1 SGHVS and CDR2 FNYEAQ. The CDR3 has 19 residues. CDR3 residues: CASSRTGLAGGALSYEQYF. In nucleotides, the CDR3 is TGTGCCAGCAGCCGAACGGGACTAGCGGGAGGCGCCCTCTCCTACGAGCAGTACTTC.